The 5 T cell receptor beta chains given below trace back to one sample, sequenced in a study of blood T cells in healthy people across ages. Alongside a J-beta primer mix, a sample-barcoded 5' primer served in a second PCR lasting roughly 6 to 11 cycles. TCRdb re-called the 5' RACE reads with MiXCR, one entry per CDR3 protein. The table includes roughly 800,000 distinct CDR3 sequences, roughly 64% detected once. Source material: blood. The receptors come from a man aged 25 to 45 in good health.

V gene TRBV7-2 combines with J gene TRBJ2-1, with TRBD2 matching over 7 bases. The CDR3 loop spans 15 amino acids. Germline V gives CDR1 SGHTA, CDR2 FQGNSA. V lost 5 bases to trimming and J lost 4 bases; unmatched junction nucleotides: 8. The chain's CDR3 is CASSVKRDQYNEQFF. The DNA for the CDR3 is TGTGCCAGCAGCGTAAAGCGGGACCAATACAATGAGCAGTTCTTC.

This clonotype was found a few times. V is TRBV3-1 and J is TRBJ2-3; the D call may be TRBD1 or TRBD2 (6 bases each). The CDR3 runs to 14 residues. Germline CDR1 and CDR2: LGHDT and YNNKEL (reference sequence). V was pared by 4 bases and J by 2 bases, with 10 bases between. In DNA form, the CDR3 reads TGTGCCAGCAGCCGGGGGGCCCACACAGATACGCAGTATTTT. Encoded protein: CASSRGAHTDTQYF.

This clonotype appeared once. The chain combines TRBV7-2 with TRBJ1-2; no clear D gene. The CDR3 covers 13 residues. CDR1 is SGHTA, CDR2 FQGNSA, per germline. Trimming stripped 1 base from V and 6 bases from J, with 9 bases between. CDR3 nucleotide sequence: TGTGCCAGCAGCTTAGTTTCGGAGAATGGCTACACCTTC. Protein product: CASSLVSENGYTF.

This sequence joins TRBV5-1 and TRBJ2-6, with TRBD2 as a possible D gene (5 bases). With 4 bases removed from V and 0 bases from J, the gap between germline ends came to 20 bases. The CDR3 sequence is 19 residues long. The germline V gene encodes CDR1 SGHRS and CDR2 YFSETQ. CDR3 in amino acids: CASSLGTGSYSSGANVLTF. CDR3 sequence (DNA): TGCGCCAGCAGCCTGGGTACGGGATCCTATTCCTCTGGGGCCAACGTCCTGACTTTC. The variable domain in full, completed from reference TRBV5-1 and TRBJ2-6, reads KAGVTQTPRYLIKTRGQQVTLSCSPISGHRSVSWYQQTPGQGLQFLFEYFSETQRNKGNFPGRFSGRQFSNSRSEMNVSTLELGDSALYLCASSLGTGSYSSGANVLTFGAGSRLTVL.

J is TRBJ1-2 and V is TRBV2; TRBD1 agrees at 9 bases. The trim removed 5 bases at V and 6 bases at J, leaving 7 bases unmatched. The CDR3 loop spans 14 amino acids. The germline CDR1 and CDR2 sequences are SNHLY and FYNNEI. For the CDR3, the DNA is TGTGCCAGCAGTCGGGACAGGGTCTTGGATGGCTACACCTTC. Translating gives CASSRDRVLDGYTF. Using reference TRBV2 and TRBJ1-2 for the parts outside the CDR3, the full variable domain is EPEVTQTPSHQVTQMGQEVILRCVPISNHLYFYWYRQILGQKVEFLVSFYNNEISEKSEIFDDQFSVERPDGSNFTLKIRSTKLEDSAMYFCASSRDRVLDGYTFGSGTRLTVV.